The 19 T cell receptor beta chains below all came from one sample that was sequenced in a study of regulatory T cells in long-lasting Graves disease. Time point meaning: newly diagnosed GD, antithyroid drugs for less than 3 months. Construction of the TCR library relied on RNA isolated from PBMCs. HTBI primers from iRepertoire and Arm-PCR of CDR3 regions yielded the TCR beta libraries. A single record per CDR3 protein comes from TCRdb applying MiXCR to the multiplex PCR reads. The profile covers 540,000 or so distinct CDR3 sequences, with roughly 14% appearing a single time and roughly 10% taken by the ten largest. These data were likewise used in another study, on T cells in Graves' hyperthyroidism and ophthalmopathy.

The sample consisted of peripheral blood mononuclear cells (PBMCs), taken at new diagnosis, from a patient treated with antithyroid drugs. The receptors derive from a man younger than 40 with Graves disease.

This clonotype was detected many times. The chain recombines TRBV11-2 with TRBJ2-7; 9 bases fit TRBD2. The CDR3 is 16 amino acids. Germline V gene sequence: CDR1 SGHAT, CDR2 FQNNGV. V trimming: 1 base; J trimming: 4 bases; junction bases outside the gene matches: 8. DNA for the CDR3: TGTGCCAGCAGCTTAGGACGTCTAGCGGGAAGGTACGAGCAGTACTTC. Its translation is CASSLGRLAGRYEQYF.

This clonotype appeared many times. V gene TRBV27 combines with J gene TRBJ2-1; D is possibly TRBD1 (5 bases). Deletions cut 5 bases from V and 5 bases from J, with 13 bases between. This CDR3 has 14 amino acids. Germline CDR1 MNHEY, CDR2 SMNVEV (reference sequence). The CDR3 region is CASSPYQGNNEQFF. The CDR3 bases are TGTGCCAGCAGTCCCTACCAGGGTAACAATGAGCAGTTCTTC.

This clonotype was picked up many times. The gene calls are TRBV6-2 or TRBV6-3 and TRBJ1-2; 7 bases line up with TRBD1. The germline gives CDR1 MNHEY, CDR2 SVGEGT. This CDR3 region has 12 residues. V lost 6 bases, J lost 8 bases, and 6 bases stayed unmatched. CDR3 in amino acids: CASSLRGGGYTF. In nucleotides, the CDR3 is TGTGCCAGCAGCCTACGAGGGGGCGGCTACACCTTC.

The sample holds a few counts of this clonotype. For the CDR3, the DNA is TGTGCCAGCAGCTTACTGCGGGACCCCTACAATGAGCAGTTCTTC. Encoded protein: CASSLLRDPYNEQFF. This chain joins TRBV11-2 and TRBJ2-1; perhaps TRBD2 as D (6 bases). Trimming took off 2 bases at V and 2 bases at J, with 10 bases between the two ends. The CDR3 loop spans 15 amino acids. The germline V gene encodes CDR1 SGHAT and CDR2 FQNNGV.

This clonotype has a count of ten or more. The chain employs TRBV9 and TRBJ2-7; 8 nucleotides align to TRBD2. The CDR3 is 18 amino acids. Looked up from germline, CDR1 is SGDLS and CDR2 is YYNGEE. With V trimmed by 3 bases and J by 3 bases, 17 bases remained unmatched. CDR3 residues: CASSASPKRGPGSYEQYF. The CDR3 DNA follows: TGTGCCAGCAGCGCTAGTCCCAAGCGGGGGCCTGGGAGCTACGAGCAGTACTTC.

This clonotype was seen ten or more times. The J gene is TRBJ2-3, the V gene TRBV7-2; 7 nucleotides line up with TRBD2. V lost 4 bases to trimming and J lost 5 bases; unmatched junction nucleotides: 6. Germline CDR1 and CDR2: SGHTA and FQGNSA. The CDR3 spans 14 residues. The CDR3 DNA is TGTGCCAGCAGCTCGACTAGCCGGGTAGATACGCAGTATTTT. Translated: CASSSTSRVDTQYF.

This clonotype turned up a few times. The chain is built from TRBV27 and TRBJ2-3; 7 bases agree with TRBD1. Germline CDR1 MNHEY, CDR2 SMNVEV (reference sequence). This CDR3 region has 15 residues. V was pared by 2 bases and J by 2 bases, with 4 bases of the junction left unmatched. The CDR3 region is CASSLRGTDTDTQYF. The CDR3 DNA follows: TGTGCCAGCAGTTTACGAGGGACAGACACAGATACGCAGTATTTT.

This clonotype was seen many times. This rearrangement joins TRBV12-3 or TRBV12-4 to TRBJ2-1, with D possibly matching TRBD2 (5 bases). The CDR3 covers 15 residues. Deletions cut 6 bases from V and 4 bases from J, with 16 bases between. CDR3 region: CASSTGTQRYNEQFF. CDR3 in DNA: TGTGCCAGCAGCACGGGAACCCAGAGGTACAATGAGCAGTTCTTC.

This clonotype was found a few times. V gene TRBV19 combines with J gene TRBJ2-7; 7 bases map to TRBD1. The CDR3 is made up of 14 amino acids. Germline trimming cut 3 bases from V and 3 bases from J; bases unmatched to any gene: 5. Germline-derived CDR1 and CDR2 are LNHDA and SQIVND (reference sequence). CDR3: CASSIDRDSYEQYF. In DNA form, the CDR3 reads TGTGCCAGTAGTATCGACCGGGACAGCTACGAGCAGTACTTC.

This clonotype was recorded many times. This chain connects TRBV9 to TRBJ1-2, with a tentative D call TRBD1 (6 bases). The CDR3 covers 13 residues. Germline-derived CDR1 and CDR2 are SGDLS and YYNGEE. V was clipped by 3 bases and J by 4 bases, with 10 bases between them. As DNA, the CDR3 is TGTGCCAGCAGCGGAGACAGGATCTATGGCTACACCTTC. Translating gives CASSGDRIYGYTF. The variable domain in full, completed from reference TRBV9 and TRBJ1-2, reads DSGVTQTPKHLITATGQRVTLRCSPRSGDLSVYWYQQSLDQGLQFLIQYYNGEERAKGNILERFSAQQFPDLHSELNLSSLELGDSALYFCASSGDRIYGYTFGSGTRLTVV.

This clonotype was seen ten or more times. The chain recombines TRBV7-9 with TRBJ2-3; a weak D match, TRBD2 (5 bases). Germline V gives CDR1 SEHNR, CDR2 FQNEAQ (reference sequence). The V and J ends lost 6 bases and 13 bases respectively, with 26 bases between them. The CDR3 is 15 amino acids. The chain's CDR3 is CASSHGIVLTAAEYF. CDR3 bases: TGTGCCAGCAGTCACGGGATTGTCCTTACGGCCGCGGAGTATTTT.

This clonotype appeared many times. The rearrangement joins TRBV7-2 to TRBJ2-1; 12 bases align to TRBD1. The length of the CDR3 is 17 residues. Germline CDR1 is SGHTA and CDR2 is FQGNSA. V dropped 1 base and J dropped 5; count of bases not matched to a gene: 6. Here the CDR3 DNA reads TGTGCCAGCAGCTTAGAGGGACAGGGGGCTTGGGACAATGAGCAGTTCTTC. Encoded protein: CASSLEGQGAWDNEQFF.

This clonotype showed up many times. This chain connects TRBV11-2 to TRBJ1-4; perhaps TRBD1 as D (5 bases). The V gene lost 1 base and the J gene lost 1 base, with 16 bases spanning the gap. Germline V lookup: CDR1 SGHAT, CDR2 FQNNGV. CDR3 length equals 18 residues. The CDR3 DNA reads as TGTGCCAGCAGCTTAGGGTCGTACAGGCGTGTAACTAATGAAAAACTGTTTTTT. Its translation: CASSLGSYRRVTNEKLFF.

This clonotype was seen at least ten times. The chain carries TRBV6-5 and TRBJ2-7, with D maybe TRBD1 (5 bases). V was pared by 0 bases and J by 6 bases, with 9 bases between. The CDR3 is made up of 13 amino acids. Germline V CDR1 and CDR2: MNHEY, SVGAGI. The CDR3 sequence is CASSYSQGFEQYF. The CDR3 nucleotides read TGTGCCAGCAGTTACTCTCAGGGTTTCGAGCAGTACTTC.

This clonotype was observed a few times. J is TRBJ2-7 and V is TRBV9, with 8 nucleotides matching TRBD2. Germline-derived CDR1 and CDR2 are SGDLS and YYNGEE. CDR3 length: 15 residues. V shed 4 bases and J 7 bases; nucleotides not matched to a gene: 13. The CDR3 protein is CASSPPVSGMGEQYF. In DNA form, the CDR3 reads TGTGCCAGCAGCCCACCCGTTAGCGGGATGGGAGAGCAGTACTTC.

This clonotype was detected ten times or more. The chain is built from TRBV6-2 or TRBV6-3 and TRBJ2-5; tentative D call: TRBD2 (6 bases). V lost 0 bases and J lost 5, with 22 bases in between. This CDR3 is 18 amino acids long. Germline values: CDR1 MNHEY, CDR2 SVGEGT. The CDR3 DNA follows: TGTGCCAGCAGTTACTCGATGCCCCAGCGGGTGATCCGGGAGACCCAGTACTTC. Its protein is CASSYSMPQRVIRETQYF.

About this clonotype: This may be a read error: a much more frequent sequence differs by one nucleotide. As DNA, the CDR3 is TGTGCCAGCTCACCACCGCCGGGAGTTTGGGAGATCCAGTACTTC. It codes for CASSPPPGVWEIQYF. This chain joins TRBV18 and TRBJ2-5, with D perhaps matching TRBD2 (6 bases). Germline CDR1 reads KGHSH; CDR2 reads LQKENI. The CDR3 covers 15 residues. The full variable domain, in which reference TRBV18 and TRBJ2-5 provide the parts outside the CDR3, is NAGVMQNPRHLVRRRGQEARLRCSPMKGHSHVYWYRQLPEEGLKFMVYLQKENIIDESGMPKERFSAEFPKEGPSILRIQQVVRGDSAAYFCASSPPPGVWEIQYFGPGTRLLVL.

This chain joins TRBV29-1 and TRBJ2-7; 7 bases fit TRBD1. The CDR3 length is 13 residues. Germline V CDR1 and CDR2: SQVTM, ANQGSEA. The V gene end was trimmed by 6 bases and the J gene end by 0 bases; junction bases not matched to a gene: 5. The CDR3 sequence: CSVRRDSSYEQYF. The CDR3 DNA follows: TGCAGCGTACGCCGGGACAGCTCCTACGAGCAGTACTTC.

Points on this clonotype: This could be a read error, since a much larger clone is one nucleotide away. The J gene is TRBJ2-1, the V gene TRBV7-9, with D perhaps matching TRBD2 (7 bases). The CDR3 has 16 amino acids. With 2 bases removed from V and 4 bases from J, the gap between germline ends came to 15 bases. The germline V gene encodes CDR1 SEHNR and CDR2 FQNEAQ (reference sequence). CDR3 in amino acids: CASSLIGGGGYNEQFF. CDR3 sequence (DNA): TGTGCCAGCAGCTTAATTGGAGGGGGGGGTTACAATGAGCAGTTCTTC.